What follows describes a single T cell receptor beta chain. The CDR3 loop spans 13 amino acids. V was pared by 5 bases and J by 4 bases, with 11 bases between. Germline V CDR1 and CDR2: MDHEN, SYDVKM. In terms of age and location, participants ranged from roughly 18 to 90 years and lived in about two dozen US areas. These data originate in a study of blood T cell repertoires in COVID-19. Study as a whole: Specimens from acute and convalescent COVID-19 originated in the United States, Italy and Spain. From T cells, B-cell-depleted T cells, or PBMCs came the material, which was cDNA or gDNA.

The table came from immunoSEQ multiplex PCR; TCRdb's copy has only in-frame clones and leaves some out. Among around 300,000 clones listed, around 89% were seen once. This chain uses TRBV28 with TRBJ1-2; no clear D gene. The sequencing input was PBMCs or T cells enriched from blood (not recorded which). The sequence was obtained from a young woman who had recovered from COVID-19. For the CDR3, the DNA is TGTGCCAGCAGTCCCTCCCTTCTCTATGGCTACACCTTC. Translating gives CASSPSLLYGYTF.